This T cell receptor beta chain was captured in a study of tissue T cells after allogeneic stem cell transplantation (dated by TCRdb to between 2021 and 2022). About the investigation overall: Using research autopsies of patients with and without GVHD, plus mouse models of GVHD, the study profiled TCR beta repertoires across many tissues. The human part of the study was a prospective observational study with no blinding and no randomization. Paper-wide results and their limitations: Within patients, how anatomically similar the tissues were was a key factor in shaping TCR repertoire composition, regardless of disease or transplant status. Not many T cell clones showed up in more than one patient, yet clustering based on motifs uncovered repertoire signatures that were shared across patients in a tissue-specific way. A small and clinically heterogeneous patient cohort was studied, and sampling depth was acknowledged as a limitation. In both patients and mice, T cells from blood and spleen picked up only a limited part of the TCR repertoire that was detected in tissues. The study did not determine which tissue TCRs were alloreactive or antigen-specific, and some clones might have been persisting host cells.

The library was built by means of the immunoSEQ multiplex PCR assay. Adaptive Biotechnologies performed the TCRbeta CDR3 sequencing at survey depth and reported CDR3 sequences, V/J genes, productive frequency and template counts. Amplification of TCR beta CDR3 regions was performed from genomic DNA rather than from RNA. The authors processed their data as follows. Jensen-Shannon divergence served to quantify pairwise repertoire overlap between tissues, with 0 meaning identical and 1 meaning complete divergence. Based on pairwise JSD values, tissues were grouped by single-linkage agglomerative hierarchical clustering, and the results were shown as dendrograms. GLIPH2 was run on all patient samples with simulation_depth 1000, kmer_min_depth 3, cdr3_length_cutoff 8, keeping groups with more than two unique CDR3s. In a standardized tissue-overlap score, Jaccard GLIPH-group overlap across patients was extrapolated to a standard repertoire size of 1000 clones. Linear mixed-effect models, with tissue included as a fixed effect and individual included as a random effect, were used to assess associations of diversity with clinical or experimental variables. TCRdb re-hosts the immuneACCESS table, in-frame sequences only. Its copies lack some clones; in the studies checked, an unresolved V gene accounts for under half of them, and the cause for the rest is not known. D and trimming come from the DNA, and the V and J calls and clone size come from that table. For this sample there are 4,000 to 5,500 clones; about two fifths appear just once. The ten largest clones capture about 22% of the sample.

The CDR3 runs 16 amino acids, cysteine and phenylalanine included. The CDR3 was read in part: 45 bases, with the frame set at base 1. According to the germline V gene, CDR1 reads SGHDT and CDR2 reads FRDEAV. Clipping removes 1 base from V and 3 bases from J, with 5 as the unmatched junction base count. The intended sense of this specimen's time point label: mouse harvest day 14 after allogeneic transplant. Each mouse graft consisted of 10^7 T-cell-depleted bone marrow cells plus 10^6 splenic CD5+ T cells and was given by tail vein injection. To model GVHD in mice, a major MHC-mismatch B6 (H2b) into BALB/c (H2d) model was used, and tissues were profiled at day 7 or 14. Mouse tissues and retro-orbital blood were harvested on day 7 or 14 post-transplant using separate sterile tools per animal; livers were flushed beforehand. Before genomic DNA isolation with the DNeasy Blood & Tissue Kit, mouse tissues were minced with razor blades in buffered saline.

As regards this clone: The antigen this receptor binds is unknown. The gene names and germline sequences given are murine. The DNA ends 1 residue before the CDR3 does, and the rest of the CDR3 is filled in from the germline J gene.

The sequence was collected from a female BALB/c mouse given C57BL/6 T cells with graft-versus-host disease after an allogeneic hematopoietic cell transplant. The chain links TRBV14 with TRBJ1-4; 8 bases in the junction line up with TRBD1. The sequenced material came from gut tissue. CDR3 DNA, as far as it was read: TGTGCCAGCAGTTTCGGCAGGGGGCGTCCCAACGAAAGATTATTT. Translated, this gives CASSFGRGRPNERLF. The complete CDR3 sequence is CASSFGRGRPNERLFF.